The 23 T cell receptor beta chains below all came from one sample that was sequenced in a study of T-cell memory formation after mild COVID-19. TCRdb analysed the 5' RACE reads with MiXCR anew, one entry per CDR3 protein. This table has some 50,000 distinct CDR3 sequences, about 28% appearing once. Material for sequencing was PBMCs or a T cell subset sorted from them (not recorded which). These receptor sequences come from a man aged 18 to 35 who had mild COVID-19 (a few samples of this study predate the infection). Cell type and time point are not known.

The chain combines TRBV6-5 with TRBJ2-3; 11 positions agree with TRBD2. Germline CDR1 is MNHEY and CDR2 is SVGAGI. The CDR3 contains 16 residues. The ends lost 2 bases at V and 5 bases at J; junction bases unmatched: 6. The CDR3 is CASSYLSGGAIDTQYF. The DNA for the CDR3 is TGTGCCAGCAGTTACCTTAGCGGGGGGGCCATAGATACGCAGTATTTT.

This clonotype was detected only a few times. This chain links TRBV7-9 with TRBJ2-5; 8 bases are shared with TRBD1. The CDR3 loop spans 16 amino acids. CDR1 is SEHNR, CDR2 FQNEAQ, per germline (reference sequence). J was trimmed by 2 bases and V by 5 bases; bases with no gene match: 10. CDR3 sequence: CASSILTTGAQETQYF. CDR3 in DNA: TGTGCCAGCAGCATACTCACGACAGGGGCTCAAGAGACCCAGTACTTC.

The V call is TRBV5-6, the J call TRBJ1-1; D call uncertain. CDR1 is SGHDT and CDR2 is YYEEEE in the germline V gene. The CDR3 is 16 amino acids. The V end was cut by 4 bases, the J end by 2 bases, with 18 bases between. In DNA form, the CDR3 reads TGTGCCAGCAGCGGGCTGCGAGACGTCAGCAACACTGAAGCTTTCTTT. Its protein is CASSGLRDVSNTEAFF.

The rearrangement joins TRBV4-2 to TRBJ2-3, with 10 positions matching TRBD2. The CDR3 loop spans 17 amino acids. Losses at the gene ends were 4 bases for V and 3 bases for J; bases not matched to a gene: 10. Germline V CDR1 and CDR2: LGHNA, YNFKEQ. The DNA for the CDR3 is TGTGCCAGCAGCCCTTCCGCCAGCGGGGGGGTAACAGATACGCAGTATTTT. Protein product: CASSPSASGGVTDTQYF.

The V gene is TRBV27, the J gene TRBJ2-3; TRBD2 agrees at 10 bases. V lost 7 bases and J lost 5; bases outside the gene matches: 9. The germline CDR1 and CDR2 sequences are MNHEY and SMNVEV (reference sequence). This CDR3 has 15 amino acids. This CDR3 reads CASTGASGGKDTQYF. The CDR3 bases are TGTGCCAGCACGGGGGCTAGCGGGGGTAAAGATACGCAGTATTTT.

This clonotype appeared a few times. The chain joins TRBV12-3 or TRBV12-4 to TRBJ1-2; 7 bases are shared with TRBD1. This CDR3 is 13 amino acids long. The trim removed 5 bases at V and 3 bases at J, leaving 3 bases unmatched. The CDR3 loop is CASSLGQYYGYTF. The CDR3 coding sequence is TGTGCCAGCAGTCTGGGACAGTACTATGGCTACACCTTC.

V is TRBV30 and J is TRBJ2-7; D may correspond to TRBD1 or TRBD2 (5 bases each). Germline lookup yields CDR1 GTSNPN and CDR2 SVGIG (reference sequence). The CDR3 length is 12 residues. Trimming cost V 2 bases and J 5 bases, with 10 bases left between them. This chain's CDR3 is CAWSWGNHEQYF. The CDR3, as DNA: TGTGCCTGGAGTTGGGGGAATCACGAGCAGTACTTC.

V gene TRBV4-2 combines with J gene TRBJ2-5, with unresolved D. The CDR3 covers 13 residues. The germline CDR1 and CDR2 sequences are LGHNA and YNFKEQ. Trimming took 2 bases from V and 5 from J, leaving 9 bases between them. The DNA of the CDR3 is TGTGCCAGCAGCCAAACAAACGGGGAGACCCAGTACTTC. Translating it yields CASSQTNGETQYF.

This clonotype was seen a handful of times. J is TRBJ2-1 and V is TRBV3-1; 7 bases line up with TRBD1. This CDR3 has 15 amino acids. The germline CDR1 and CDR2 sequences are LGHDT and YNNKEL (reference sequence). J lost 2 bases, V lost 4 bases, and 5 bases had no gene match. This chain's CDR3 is CASSLLGGPYNEQFF. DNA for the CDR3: TGTGCCAGCAGCCTACTAGGGGGCCCCTACAATGAGCAGTTCTTC.

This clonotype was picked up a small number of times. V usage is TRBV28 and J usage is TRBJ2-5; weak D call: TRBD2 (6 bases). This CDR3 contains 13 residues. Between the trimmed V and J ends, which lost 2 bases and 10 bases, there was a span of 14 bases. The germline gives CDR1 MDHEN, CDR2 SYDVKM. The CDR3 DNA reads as TGTGCCAGCAGTTTAACCCCATCCGGGGGCCAGTACTTC. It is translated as CASSLTPSGGQYF. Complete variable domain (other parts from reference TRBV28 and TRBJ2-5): DVKVTQSSRYLVKRTGEKVFLECVQDMDHENMFWYRQDPGLGLRLIYFSYDVKMKEKGDIPEGYSVSREKKERFSLILESASTNQTSMYLCASSLTPSGGQYFGPGTRLLVL.

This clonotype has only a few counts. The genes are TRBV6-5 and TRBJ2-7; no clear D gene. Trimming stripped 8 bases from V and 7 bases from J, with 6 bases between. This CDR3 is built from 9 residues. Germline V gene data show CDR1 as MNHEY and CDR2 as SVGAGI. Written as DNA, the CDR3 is TGTGCCAGCCCTAGGGAGCAGTACGTC. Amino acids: CASPREQYV.

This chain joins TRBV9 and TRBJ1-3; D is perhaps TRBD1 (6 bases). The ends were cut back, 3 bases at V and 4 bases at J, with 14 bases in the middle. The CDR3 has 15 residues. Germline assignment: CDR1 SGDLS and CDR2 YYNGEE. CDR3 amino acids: CASSAPGVSGNTIYF. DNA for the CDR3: TGTGCCAGCAGCGCTCCAGGGGTAAGCGGAAACACCATATATTTT.

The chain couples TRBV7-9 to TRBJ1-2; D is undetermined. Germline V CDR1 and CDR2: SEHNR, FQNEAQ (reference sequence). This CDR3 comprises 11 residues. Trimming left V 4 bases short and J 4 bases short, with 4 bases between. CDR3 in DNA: TGTGCCAGCAGCTCGAGCTATGGCTACACCTTC. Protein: CASSSSYGYTF.

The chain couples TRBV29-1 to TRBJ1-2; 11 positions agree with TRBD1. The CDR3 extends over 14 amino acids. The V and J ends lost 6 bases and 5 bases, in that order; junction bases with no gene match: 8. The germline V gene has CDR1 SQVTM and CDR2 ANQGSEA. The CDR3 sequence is CSVARTGGGYGYTF. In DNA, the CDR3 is TGCAGCGTGGCGAGGACAGGGGGCGGGTATGGCTACACCTTC.

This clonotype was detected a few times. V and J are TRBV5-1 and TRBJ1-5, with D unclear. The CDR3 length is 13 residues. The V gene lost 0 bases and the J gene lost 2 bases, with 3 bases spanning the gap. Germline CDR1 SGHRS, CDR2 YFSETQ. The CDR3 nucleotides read TGCGCCAGCAGCTTGGCGGGCAATCAGCCCCAGCATTTT. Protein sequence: CASSLAGNQPQHF.

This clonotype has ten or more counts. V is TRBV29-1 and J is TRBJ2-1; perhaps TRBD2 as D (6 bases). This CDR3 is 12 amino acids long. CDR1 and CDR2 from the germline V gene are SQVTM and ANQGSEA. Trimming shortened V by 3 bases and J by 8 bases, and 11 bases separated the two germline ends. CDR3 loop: CSVEERDYEQFF. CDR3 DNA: TGCAGCGTTGAGGAGAGGGACTATGAGCAGTTCTTC.

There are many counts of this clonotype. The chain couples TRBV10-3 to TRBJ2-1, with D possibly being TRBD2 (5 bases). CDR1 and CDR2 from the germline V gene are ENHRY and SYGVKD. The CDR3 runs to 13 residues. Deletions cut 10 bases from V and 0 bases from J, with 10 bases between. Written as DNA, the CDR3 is TGTGCCACCACGGGGAGCTCCTACAATGAGCAGTTCTTC. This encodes CATTGSSYNEQFF.

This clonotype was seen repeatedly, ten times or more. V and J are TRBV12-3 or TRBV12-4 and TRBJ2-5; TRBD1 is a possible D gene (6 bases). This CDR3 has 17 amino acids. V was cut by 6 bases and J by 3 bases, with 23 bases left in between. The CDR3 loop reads CASSLMGARDGKETQYF. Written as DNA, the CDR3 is TGTGCCAGCAGCCTAATGGGGGCCCGGGACGGCAAAGAGACCCAGTACTTC.

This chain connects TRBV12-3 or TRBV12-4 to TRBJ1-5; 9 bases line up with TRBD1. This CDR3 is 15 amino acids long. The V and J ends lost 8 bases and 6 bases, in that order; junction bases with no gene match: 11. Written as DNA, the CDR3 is TGTGCCAGCCCCCGGGACAGGGAAAATTTTCAGCCCCAGCATTTT. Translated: CASPRDRENFQPQHF.

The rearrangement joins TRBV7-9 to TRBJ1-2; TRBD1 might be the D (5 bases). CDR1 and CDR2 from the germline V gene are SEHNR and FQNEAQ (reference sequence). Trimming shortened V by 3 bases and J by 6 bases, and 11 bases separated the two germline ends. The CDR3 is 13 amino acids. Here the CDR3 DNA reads TGTGCCAGCAGCTTGAGGTTAGGGGATGGCTACACCTTC. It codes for CASSLRLGDGYTF.

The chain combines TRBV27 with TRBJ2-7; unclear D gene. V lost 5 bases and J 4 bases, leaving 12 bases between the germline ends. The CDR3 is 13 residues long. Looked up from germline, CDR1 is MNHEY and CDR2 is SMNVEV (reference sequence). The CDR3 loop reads CASSHGRNYEQYV. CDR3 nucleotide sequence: TGTGCCAGCAGTCACGGACGGAATTACGAGCAGTACGTC.

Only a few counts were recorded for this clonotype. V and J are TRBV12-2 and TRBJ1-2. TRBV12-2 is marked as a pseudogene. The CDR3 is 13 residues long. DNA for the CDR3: TGTGCAAGTCGCATTCCAGAGAACTATGGCTACACCTTC. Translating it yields CASRIPENYGYTF.

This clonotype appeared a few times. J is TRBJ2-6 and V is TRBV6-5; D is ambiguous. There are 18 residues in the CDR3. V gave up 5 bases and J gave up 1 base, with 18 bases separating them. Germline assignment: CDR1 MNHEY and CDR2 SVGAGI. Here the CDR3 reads CASSPRGIFLSGANVLTF. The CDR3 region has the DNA TGTGCCAGCAGTCCCAGAGGAATATTTTTGTCTGGGGCCAACGTCCTGACTTTC.